The 28 T cell receptor delta chains listed next were all sequenced from one sample in a study of gamma-delta chains in newborns, infants, children. TCRdb re-called the reads through CATT. Among some 4,000 delta-chain clones listed, 3.1% were seen once. The specimen sequenced was blood. Receptors were obtained from a child who was a newborn, infant or young child, either healthy, febrile or measles-vaccinated (not recorded which).

About this clone: TCRdb assigns this DNA the protein of a much larger clone, which departs from its translation at residue 12; this likely reflects a read error, and the protein shown comes from translating the DNA. V and J are TRDV2 and TRDJ3; 10 positions agree with TRDD3. V shed 0 bases and J 2 bases; nucleotides not matched to a gene: 9. There are 20 residues in the CDR3. Germline CDR1 and CDR2: GEAIGNYY and EKD. The CDR3 loop is CACDTAWGIPGPWDTRQMFF. CDR3 sequence (DNA): TGTGCCTGTGACACCGCATGGGGGATACCAGGCCCCTGGGACACCCGACAGATGTTTTTC.

The rearrangement links TRDV2 to TRDJ3; 8 nucleotides match TRDD3. V trimming: 1 base; J trimming: 0 bases; junction bases outside the gene matches: 4. CDR1 is GEAIGNYY, CDR2 EKD, per germline. CDR3 length equals 18 residues. CDR3 sequence reads: CACDTGGWTSWDTRQMFF. The DNA of the CDR3 is TGTGCCTGTGACACTGGGGGATGGACCTCCTGGGACACCCGACAGATGTTTTTC.

Note on this clone: This may come from a read error, since a much larger clone is one base off. This chain joins TRDV2 and TRDJ3; the match to TRDD3 covers 10 bases. Germline assignment: CDR1 GEAIGNYY and CDR2 EKD. This CDR3 is built from 21 residues. CDR3 sequence: CARDSLYTGGWSSWDTRQMFF. The CDR3 DNA reads TGTGCCCGTGACTCCTTGTATACTGGGGGATGGAGCTCCTGGGACACCCGACAGATGTTTTTC.

The table lists this clone with a few counts. The protein recorded in TCRdb matches a much larger clone and deviates from this DNA's translation at residue 8, suggesting a read error; the protein here is obtained by translating the DNA. The chain joins TRDV2 to TRDJ3, with D unresolved. This CDR3 is 15 amino acids long. Germline values: CDR1 GEAIGNYY, CDR2 EKD. V was shortened by 3 bases and J by 5 bases, with 10 bases between the two germline ends. The CDR3 DNA follows: TGTGCCTGTGACGGGCTAACCCGGGACACCCGACAGATGTTTTTC. Translation gives CACDGLTRDTRQMFF.

Of note for this clone: This clone may be a read error of a much larger clone one base away. V gene TRDV2 combines with J gene TRDJ3; TRDD3 matches 12 bases. Germline values: CDR1 GEAIGNYY, CDR2 EKD. Unmatched junction bases numbered 11, after V lost 0 bases and J lost 3 bases. The CDR3 spans 21 residues. CDR3 DNA: TGTGCCTGTGACACCGTGTCCGCTGGGGGATACGCAAACTGGGACACCCGACAGATGTTTTTC. It encodes CACDTVSAGGYANWDTRQMFF.

There are a few counts of this clone. A read error may be the cause here, since a much bigger clone is one base away. Other DNA sequences in this sample translate to the same CDR3. The chain has TRDV1 and TRDJ2, with D unclear. Germline loops: CDR1 TSWWSYY, CDR2 QGS. The CDR3 spans 15 residues. V was cut by 0 bases and J by 2 bases, with 7 bases left in between. The CDR3 nucleotides read TGTGCTCTTGGGGAACTCCGGGCCTTGACAGCACAACTCTTCTTT. Residues: CALGELRALTAQLFF.

This clone is medium-sized (0.01 to 0.1%) in the sample. Distinct nucleotide sequences in the sample also encode this CDR3. The chain links TRDV2 to TRDJ3, with unresolved D. The CDR3 length is 17 residues. Germline V CDR1 and CDR2: GEAIGNYY, EKD. V was clipped by 0 bases and J by 0 bases, with 8 bases between them. The CDR3: CACDTADPSWDTRQMFF. The CDR3 coding sequence is TGTGCCTGTGACACCGCTGACCCCTCCTGGGACACCCGACAGATGTTTTTC.

The table lists this clone with a few counts. A far larger clone is just one base off, so this is likely a read error. This chain links TRDV2 with TRDJ3, with 10 nucleotides matching TRDD3. From germline, CDR1 is GEAIGNYY and CDR2 EKD. The CDR3 has 19 amino acids. The CDR3 bases are TGTGCCTGTGTCACCGTACTGGGGGATTTTTCCTGGGACACCCGACAGATGTTTTTC. Translation gives CACVTVLGDFSWDTRQMFF.

This clone is termed medium-sized. The chain links TRDV2 to TRDJ3; TRDD3 matches 8 bases. CDR1 is GEAIGNYY and CDR2 is EKD in the germline V gene. CDR3 length: 19 amino acids. The V gene end was trimmed by 2 bases and the J gene end by 0 bases; junction bases not matched to a gene: 8. Written as DNA, the CDR3 is TGTGCCTGTGACAAACTGGGGGGATATAGCTCCTGGGACACCCGACAGATGTTTTTC. It translates to CACDKLGGYSSWDTRQMFF.

About this clone: TCRdb shows a much larger clone's protein in place of this DNA's translation, and the two differ at residue 10, likely through a read error; the protein shown is translated from the DNA. This chain links TRDV2 with TRDJ3; 10 nucleotides line up with TRDD3. Germline CDR1 is GEAIGNYY and CDR2 is EKD. The CDR3 loop spans 16 amino acids. The CDR3 DNA follows: TGTGCCTGTGACACTGGGGGATACTGGAACACCCGACAGATGTTTTTC. Its translation is CACDTGGYWNTRQMFF.

This clone was detected only a few times. TCRdb has a much larger clone's protein, which differs at residue 8 from the translation of this DNA, likely because of a read error; what is shown is the protein translated from the DNA. The chain combines TRDV2 with TRDJ1, with 8 bases lining up with TRDD3. Germline assignment: CDR1 GEAIGNYY and CDR2 EKD. This CDR3 is 16 amino acids long. V shed 3 bases and J 0 bases; nucleotides not matched to a gene: 8. CDR3 nucleotides: TGTGCCTGTGACGTACTGGGGGCTAGTAACACCGATAAACTCATCTTT. Translated, it gives CACDVLGASNTDKLIF.

By frequency in the sample, this clone is medium-sized. The V call is TRDV2, the J call TRDJ3; 10 bases are a match to TRDD3. The CDR3 sequence is 21 residues long. V lost 3 bases to trimming and J lost 0 bases; unmatched junction nucleotides: 13. Germline CDR1 is GEAIGNYY and CDR2 is EKD. The CDR3 loop is CACDSILGDLPSSWDTRQMFF. CDR3 bases: TGTGCCTGTGACTCCATACTGGGGGATTTGCCCAGCTCCTGGGACACCCGACAGATGTTTTTC.

A note on this clone: A much larger clone differs from this one at a single base, so this may be a read error. This chain links TRDV2 with TRDJ3, with 12 bases fitting TRDD3. The CDR3 runs to 19 residues. Per the germline V gene, CDR1 is GEAIGNYY and CDR2 is EKD. CDR3 coding DNA: TGTGCCTGTGACTTCTTACTGGGGGATACCTCCCGGGACACCCGACAGATGTTTTTC. Translating gives CACDFLLGDTSRDTRQMFF.

Of note for this clone: A much bigger clone sits one base away, suggesting this may be a read error. This specimen includes other DNA sequences encoding the same CDR3. The chain joins TRDV2 to TRDJ3; 9 bases are a match to TRDD3. The CDR3 length is 19 residues. V lost 4 bases to trimming and J lost 0 bases; unmatched junction nucleotides: 9. CDR1 and CDR2 (germline): GEAIGNYY, EKD. In DNA, the CDR3 is TGTGCCTGTGATACTGGGGGACTACACCCCTCCTGGGACACCCGACAGATGTTTTTC. Translating gives CACDTGGLHPSWDTRQMFF.

For this clone: This likely reflects a read error, since a far larger clone is one base away. The rearrangement joins TRDV2 to TRDJ2; D remains ambiguous. The V and J ends lost 0 bases and 4 bases respectively, with 5 bases between them. This CDR3 has 13 amino acids. Germline lookup yields CDR1 GEAIGNYY and CDR2 EKD. The CDR3 protein is CACDTRGTAQLFF. CDR3 DNA: TGTGCCTGTGACACCCGGGGGACAGCACAACTCTTCTTT.

Of note for this clone: The TCRdb record carries a much larger clone's protein, which differs from this DNA's translation at residue 12; a read error is the likely cause, and the protein listed here is the DNA translation. V usage is TRDV2 and J usage is TRDJ2; 13 nucleotides agree with TRDD3. This CDR3 spans 15 amino acids. Germline V lookup: CDR1 GEAIGNYY, CDR2 EKD. CDR3 protein: CACDLLGDTTAHLFF. CDR3 DNA sequence: TGTGCCTGTGACCTACTGGGGGATACGACAGCACACCTCTTCTTT.

There are a few counts of this clone. A read error is the likely source, as a far larger clone sits one nucleotide away. Other DNA sequences in the same sample also yield this CDR3. The chain combines TRDV2 with TRDJ3; 11 bases line up with TRDD3. Losses at the gene ends were 7 bases for V and 0 bases for J; bases not matched to a gene: 7. Per germline, CDR1 GEAIGNYY and CDR2 EKD. The CDR3 contains 18 residues. The CDR3 protein is CACDPTGGYSWDTRQMFF. In nucleotides, the CDR3 is TGTGCCTGCGACCCTACTGGGGGATACTCCTGGGACACCCGACAGATGTTTTTC.

This clone was picked up a small number of times. The protein TCRdb gives is from a much larger clone and does not agree with this DNA's translation at residue 4, likely a read error; the protein shown here comes from the DNA. The rearrangement joins TRDV2 to TRDJ3; 11 positions agree with TRDD3. With V trimmed by 5 bases and J by 2 bases, 7 bases remained unmatched. Looked up from germline, CDR1 is GEAIGNYY and CDR2 is EKD. The CDR3 is made up of 18 amino acids. The chain's CDR3 is CACGKILGDTWDTRQMFF. The CDR3 bases are TGTGCCTGTGGCAAAATACTGGGGGATACCTGGGACACCCGACAGATGTTTTTC.

This clone has more than one count but fewer than ten. A read error is the likely source, as a far larger clone sits one nucleotide away. V gene TRDV2 combines with J gene TRDJ3; 9 nucleotides line up with TRDD3. This CDR3 contains 18 residues. V was pared by 1 base and J by 2 bases, with 5 bases of the junction left unmatched. The germline V gene has CDR1 GEAIGNYY and CDR2 EKD. The CDR3 sequence is CACDTYWGSPWDTRQMFF. The CDR3 nucleotides read TGTGCCTGTGACACGTACTGGGGGAGCCCCTGGGACACCCGACAGATGTTTTTC.

About this clone: Translating this DNA gives a protein that differs at residue 3 from the TCRdb one, which belongs to a much larger clone; a read error is likely, and the protein shown is this translation. In DNA form, the CDR3 reads TGTGCCTATGACACCGTAGAGACCGGGGGATACGCAGCACAACTCTTCTTT. Translation: CAYDTVETGGYAAQLFF. The chain has TRDV2 and TRDJ2; 10 bases fit TRDD3. The CDR3 has 17 amino acids. Germline V gene lookup returns CDR1 GEAIGNYY and CDR2 EKD.

This clone is large within its sample. Additional DNA sequences in this sample encode the identical CDR3. The V gene is TRDV2, the J gene TRDJ3, with 12 bases that match TRDD3. Germline V gene sequence: CDR1 GEAIGNYY, CDR2 EKD. V was clipped by 4 bases and J by 0 bases; unmatched bases: 3. This CDR3 is built from 18 residues. CDR3 region: CACDTGGYSSWDTRQMFF. CDR3 nucleotide sequence: TGTGCCTGTGATACTGGGGGATACAGCTCCTGGGACACCCGACAGATGTTTTTC.

About this clone itself: This is likely an artifact of a read error, given a far larger clone one base away. The chain recombines TRDV2 with TRDJ3; 12 bases agree with TRDD3. This CDR3 is 21 amino acids long. The V gene's germline CDR1 is GEAIGNYY and CDR2 EKD. Trimming at V came to 5 bases and at J to 2 bases, leaving 15 bases not matched to a gene. CDR3 amino acids: CACGPLLGDTTVPWDTRQMFF. CDR3 bases: TGTGCCTGTGGTCCCCTACTGGGGGATACAACGGTCCCCTGGGACACCCGACAGATGTTTTTC.

The sample holds a few counts of this clone. A far more abundant clone sits one base away, making this likely a read error. The rearrangement uses TRDV2 and TRDJ2, with 8 positions matching TRDD3. V gave up 3 bases and J gave up 0 bases; unmatched junction bases: 2. The CDR3 has 15 amino acids. Germline lookup yields CDR1 GEAIGNYY and CDR2 EKD. The CDR3 coding sequence is TGTGCCTGTGACGTACTGGGGGCTTTGACAGCACAACTCTTCTTT. Translated: CACDVLGALTAQLFF.

Concerning this clone itself: A far larger clone is one base from this, pointing to a likely read error. This CDR3 is also generated by other DNA sequences in the sample. This chain uses TRDV2 with TRDJ2; maybe TRDD3 (5 bases). Germline V gene lookup returns CDR1 GEAIGNYY and CDR2 EKD. Trimming cost V 4 bases and J 5 bases, with 13 bases left between them. The CDR3 has 14 residues. The CDR3 spells CACDTGGQTAQLFF. CDR3 nucleotide sequence: TGTGCCTGTGATACCGGGGGTCAAACAGCACAACTCTTCTTT.

Within the sample, this clone is large (0.1 to 1%). This sample also contains other DNA sequences that code for the same CDR3. This chain uses TRDV2 with TRDJ3, with 9 bases matching TRDD3. CDR3 length: 17 amino acids. Germline loops: CDR1 GEAIGNYY, CDR2 EKD. J gave up 1 base and V 0 bases, and 0 bases lay outside the gene matches. CDR3 loop: CACDTTGGSWDTRQMFF. CDR3 nucleotide sequence: TGTGCCTGTGACACCACTGGGGGATCCTGGGACACCCGACAGATGTTTTTC.

In its sample, this clone was seen a few times. A read error is possible here, since a much larger clone lies one base away. The CDR3 coding sequence is TGTGCTCTTGGGGAACCCCATCTTCCGTTCGTTGGGTACTGGGGGATTAACGATATACTCATCTTT. Its protein product is CALGEPHLPFVGYWGINDILIF. J is TRDJ1 and V is TRDV1, with 10 bases aligning to TRDD3. CDR1 and CDR2 (germline): TSWWSYY, QGS. This CDR3 contains 22 residues.

A note on this clone: A single base is all that separates this from a far larger clone, so a read error is likely. The same CDR3 arises from other DNA sequences in this sample as well. This chain connects TRDV2 to TRDJ3; 11 bases match TRDD3. CDR3 length: 20 residues. The V gene's germline CDR1 is GEAIGNYY and CDR2 EKD. CDR3 in DNA: TGTGCCTGTGACACCGTGGGGGATACGCCGAGCTCCTGGGACACCCGGCAGATGTTTTTC. Its translation is CACDTVGDTPSSWDTRQMFF.

This clone is labeled medium-sized (0.01 to 0.1%). Different DNA sequences within this sample yield the same CDR3. The chain links TRDV2 to TRDJ3; TRDD3 matches 12 bases. This CDR3 has 20 amino acids. The V gene's germline CDR1 is GEAIGNYY and CDR2 EKD. V lost 1 base, J lost 1 base, and 7 bases stayed unmatched. CDR3 sequence reads: CACDTPTGGYWSWDTRQMFF. The CDR3 DNA is TGTGCCTGTGACACACCGACTGGGGGATACTGGTCCTGGGACACCCGACAGATGTTTTTC.